This is a list of T cell receptor beta chains from one sample in a study of blood T cell repertoires in COVID-19. Repertoires were generated with immunoSEQ multiplex PCR, while TCRdb's copy carries only in-frame clones and drops some. Of a few hundred thousand clones detected, roughly 91% appear once; the ten largest clones hold less than 3%. Sequencing input: PBMCs or T cells enriched from blood (not recorded which). These receptors all stem from a woman in her 50s who had been exposed to COVID-19. Both conserved end residues are part of each CDR3. A D gene is named only where the DNA matches it firmly. Part of the rows lack a size; the others show once, few, many or a class for expanded clones.

d_gene: TRBD1; j_gene: TRBJ1-5; abundance: few; v_gene: TRBV28; CDR3nt: TGTGCCAGCAGTTCTTGGCAGGGGGCGCGCCAGCCCCAGCATTTT; CDR3aa: CASSSWQGARQPQHF
d_gene: NA; j_gene: TRBJ2-5; abundance: NA; v_gene: TRBV4-2; CDR3nt: TGTGCCAGCAGCCAAGCCTACCAGGCCCAAGAGACCCAGTACTTC; CDR3aa: CASSQAYQAQETQYF
d_gene: NA; j_gene: TRBJ2-3; abundance: NA; v_gene: TRBV27; CDR3nt: TGTGCCAGCAGTTTACTACAGGGATTTCGCACAGATACGCAGTATTTT; CDR3aa: CASSLLQGFRTDTQYF
d_gene: TRBD1; j_gene: TRBJ1-4; abundance: NA; v_gene: TRBV2; CDR3nt: TGTGCCAGCCGGACCGGGACAGGGGGCAATACTAATGAAAAACTGTTTTTT; CDR3aa: CASRTGTGGNTNEKLFF
d_gene: TRBD1; j_gene: TRBJ1-2; abundance: NA; v_gene: TRBV6-2/TRBV6-3; CDR3nt: TGTGCCAGCAGTACTCCCGGGACAGGCGAGAATCGAGGGGGCTACACCTTC; CDR3aa: CASSTPGTGENRGGYTF
d_gene: NA; j_gene: TRBJ1-5; abundance: NA; v_gene: TRBV28; CDR3nt: TGTGCCAGCAGTCAACAGGCATGGGGTCAGCCCCAGCATTTT; CDR3aa: CASSQQAWGQPQHF
d_gene: NA; j_gene: TRBJ1-1; abundance: NA; v_gene: TRBV5-6; CDR3nt: TGTGCCAGCAGCTTGGAACGGGGGGTCACTGAAGCTTTCTTT; CDR3aa: CASSLERGVTEAFF
d_gene: NA; j_gene: TRBJ2-7; abundance: NA; v_gene: TRBV5-6; CDR3nt: TGTGCCAGCAGCAGCCTGTCGTCTTGGTCGGGCGAGCAGTACTTC; CDR3aa: CASSSLSSWSGEQYF
d_gene: TRBD1; j_gene: TRBJ1-5; abundance: NA; v_gene: TRBV19; CDR3nt: TGTGCCAGTAGTATTAACCAGGGGGCGGCTTTTCAGCCCCAGCATTTT; CDR3aa: CASSINQGAAFQPQHF
d_gene: NA; j_gene: TRBJ1-4; abundance: NA; v_gene: TRBV6-1; CDR3nt: TGTGCCAGCAGTGATGTAGGGGGTTGGACTAATGAAAAACTGTTTTTT; CDR3aa: CASSDVGGWTNEKLFF
d_gene: NA; j_gene: TRBJ1-1; abundance: NA; v_gene: TRBV2; CDR3nt: TGTGCCAGCAGCGTCCAGGGTGAAGCTTTCTTT; CDR3aa: CASSVQGEAFF
d_gene: TRBD1; j_gene: TRBJ2-7; abundance: NA; v_gene: TRBV28; CDR3nt: TGTGCCAGCAGTTCCCATGGACAGGGGGGCCAGTACGAGCAGTACTTC; CDR3aa: CASSSHGQGGQYEQYF
d_gene: TRBD2; j_gene: TRBJ2-4; abundance: NA; v_gene: TRBV5-4; CDR3nt: TGTGCCAGCAGCAACGAGCTAGCGGGAGGAAACATTCAGTACTTC; CDR3aa: CASSNELAGGNIQYF
d_gene: NA; j_gene: TRBJ1-3; abundance: few; v_gene: TRBV28; CDR3nt: TGTGCCAGCAGTTTTACAGGGATCGGAAACACCATATATTTT; CDR3aa: CASSFTGIGNTIYF
d_gene: NA; j_gene: TRBJ1-6; abundance: NA; v_gene: TRBV7-6; CDR3nt: TGTGCCAGCAGCCGTGGCCCGGCGGGGCTCGGTAATTCACCCCTCCACTTT; CDR3aa: CASSRGPAGLGNSPLHF
d_gene: TRBD2; j_gene: TRBJ2-2; abundance: NA; v_gene: TRBV5-4; CDR3nt: TGTGCCAGCAGCTTTAGCGGGGTGAACACCGGGGAGCTGTTTTTT; CDR3aa: CASSFSGVNTGELFF
d_gene: NA; j_gene: TRBJ2-5; abundance: NA; v_gene: TRBV2; CDR3nt: TGTGCCAGCAGCCCGTCCTTCGGGGGTGAGAAGACCCAGTACTTC; CDR3aa: CASSPSFGGEKTQYF
d_gene: TRBD1; j_gene: TRBJ2-7; abundance: once; v_gene: TRBV4-1; CDR3nt: TGCGCCAGCAGCCAAGGGACAGGGAACTCCTACGAGCAGTACTTC; CDR3aa: CASSQGTGNSYEQYF
d_gene: TRBD1; j_gene: TRBJ1-6; abundance: NA; v_gene: TRBV5-1; CDR3nt: TGCGCCAGCAGCTTGGGACCAACCGGGACAGCCTATAATTCACCCCTCCACTTT; CDR3aa: CASSLGPTGTAYNSPLHF
d_gene: NA; j_gene: TRBJ2-2; abundance: medium-sized; v_gene: TRBV15; CDR3nt: TGTGCCACCAGCAGCGGAGGCGGGGAGCTGTTTTTT; CDR3aa: CATSSGGGELFF
d_gene: NA; j_gene: TRBJ2-2; abundance: NA; v_gene: TRBV6-5; CDR3nt: TGTGCCAGCAGTTATGGGCTATTCACCGGGGAGCTGTTTTTT; CDR3aa: CASSYGLFTGELFF
d_gene: TRBD2; j_gene: TRBJ2-1; abundance: NA; v_gene: TRBV28; CDR3nt: TGTGCCAGCAGTTTAGCGGGGGACTACAATGAGCAGTTCTTC; CDR3aa: CASSLAGDYNEQFF
d_gene: TRBD1; j_gene: TRBJ1-2; abundance: NA; v_gene: TRBV6-5; CDR3nt: TGTGCCAGCAGCTTGACAGGGGGCTATGGCTACACCTTC; CDR3aa: CASSLTGGYGYTF
d_gene: NA; j_gene: TRBJ1-1; abundance: NA; v_gene: TRBV30; CDR3nt: TGTGCCTGGAGTGTATCCCGGGTGGAAGCTTTCTTT; CDR3aa: CAWSVSRVEAFF
d_gene: NA; j_gene: TRBJ2-5; abundance: NA; v_gene: TRBV7-2; CDR3nt: TGTGCCAGCAGCCGCACCCGAGGTGGGGCCAGGGACCAGTACTTC; CDR3aa: CASSRTRGGARDQYF
d_gene: TRBD1; j_gene: TRBJ2-7; abundance: NA; v_gene: TRBV5-1; CDR3nt: TGCGCCAGCAGCTTGGTGGGTGCAGGGGACAGTCCCTCCTACGAGCAGTACTTC; CDR3aa: CASSLVGAGDSPSYEQYF
d_gene: NA; j_gene: TRBJ2-7; abundance: NA; v_gene: TRBV3-1/TRBV3-2; CDR3nt: TGTGCCAGCAGCCAAGATCGATCCAGGGTCTACGAGCAGTACTTC; CDR3aa: CASSQDRSRVYEQYF
d_gene: TRBD1; j_gene: TRBJ2-3; abundance: NA; v_gene: TRBV11-3; CDR3nt: TGTGCCAGCAGCGACAGGGATGCTGGAGATACGCAGTATTTT; CDR3aa: CASSDRDAGDTQYF
d_gene: NA; j_gene: TRBJ2-1; abundance: NA; v_gene: TRBV9; CDR3nt: TGTGCCAGCAGCGTAGAGGAGCGGCCGTACAATGAGCAGTTCTTC; CDR3aa: CASSVEERPYNEQFF
d_gene: NA; j_gene: TRBJ1-2; abundance: NA; v_gene: TRBV21-1; CDR3nt: TGTGCCAGCAGCAAGGGGAACACCTTCTTACAGGGGGCGACAATGGACTATGGCTACACCTTC; CDR3aa: CASSKGNTFLQGATMDYGYTF
d_gene: TRBD1; j_gene: TRBJ2-2; abundance: NA; v_gene: TRBV27; CDR3nt: TGTGCCAGCAGCATTAGGGGACAGGGAACGAACACCGGGGAGCTGTTTTTT; CDR3aa: CASSIRGQGTNTGELFF
d_gene: TRBD2; j_gene: TRBJ2-1; abundance: NA; v_gene: TRBV11-1; CDR3nt: TGTGCCAGCAGCCGCTATAGCGGGGATTCGCGGGCTGAGCAGTTCTTC; CDR3aa: CASSRYSGDSRAEQFF
d_gene: NA; j_gene: TRBJ1-1; abundance: NA; v_gene: TRBV9; CDR3nt: TGTGCCAGCGGACAGTCCATGAACACTGAAGCTTTCTTT; CDR3aa: CASGQSMNTEAFF
d_gene: TRBD1; j_gene: TRBJ2-1; abundance: NA; v_gene: TRBV19; CDR3nt: TGTGCCAGTAGTGACCTTCCGGGACAGGGGGCGGGTGAGCAGTTCTTC; CDR3aa: CASSDLPGQGAGEQFF
d_gene: TRBD1; j_gene: TRBJ1-5; abundance: NA; v_gene: TRBV3-1/TRBV3-2; CDR3nt: TGTGCCAGCAGTCAGGGACAGGGAGGAAGTCAGCCCCAGCATTTT; CDR3aa: CASSQGQGGSQPQHF
d_gene: TRBD1; j_gene: TRBJ2-5; abundance: NA; v_gene: TRBV15; CDR3nt: TGTGCCACCAGCAGGGACAGGGGCCTGCAAGAGACCCAGTACTTC; CDR3aa: CATSRDRGLQETQYF
d_gene: NA; j_gene: TRBJ2-7; abundance: NA; v_gene: TRBV5-1; CDR3nt: TGCGCCAGCAGCCCCCTTGTTGGAGGCCCGGGGGGCGCCCTGACAGGTTACGAGCAGTACTTC; CDR3aa: CASSPLVGGPGGALTGYEQYF
d_gene: NA; j_gene: TRBJ2-7; abundance: NA; v_gene: TRBV7-9; CDR3nt: TGTGCCAGCAGCTTTAAGGGCCCGGGAGAGCAGTACTTC; CDR3aa: CASSFKGPGEQYF
d_gene: NA; j_gene: TRBJ2-1; abundance: few; v_gene: TRBV4-2; CDR3nt: TGTGCCAGCAGCCAAGCCCTGGGGGGATACAATGAGCAGTTCTTC; CDR3aa: CASSQALGGYNEQFF
d_gene: NA; j_gene: TRBJ1-4; abundance: NA; v_gene: TRBV9; CDR3nt: TGTGCCAGCAAAGGCTTAGCCTCTGAAAAACTGTTTTTT; CDR3aa: CASKGLASEKLFF
d_gene: NA; j_gene: TRBJ1-4; abundance: NA; v_gene: TRBV15; CDR3nt: TGTGCCACCAGCAGAGATGGGGCGTCGGATGAAAAACTGTTTTTT; CDR3aa: CATSRDGASDEKLFF
d_gene: NA; j_gene: TRBJ2-4; abundance: NA; v_gene: TRBV19; CDR3nt: TGTGCCAGTAGTTCGCGGGGAGGAAACATTCAGTACTTC; CDR3aa: CASSSRGGNIQYF
d_gene: NA; j_gene: TRBJ2-7; abundance: NA; v_gene: TRBV3-1/TRBV3-2; CDR3nt: TGTGCCAGCAGCCAAGTCAACTACGAGCAGTACTTC; CDR3aa: CASSQVNYEQYF